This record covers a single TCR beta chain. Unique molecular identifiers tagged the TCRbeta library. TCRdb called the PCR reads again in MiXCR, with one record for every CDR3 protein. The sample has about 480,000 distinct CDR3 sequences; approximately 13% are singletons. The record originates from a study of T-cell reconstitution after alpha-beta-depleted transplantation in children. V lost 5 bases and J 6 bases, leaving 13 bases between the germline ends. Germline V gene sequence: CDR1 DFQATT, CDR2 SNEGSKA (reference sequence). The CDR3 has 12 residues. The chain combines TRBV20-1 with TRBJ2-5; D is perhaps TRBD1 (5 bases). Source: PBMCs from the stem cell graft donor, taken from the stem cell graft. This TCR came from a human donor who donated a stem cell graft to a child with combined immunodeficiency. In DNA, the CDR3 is TGCAGTGCTGGCCAGGGCGTTCAGACCCAGTACTTC. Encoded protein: CSAGQGVQTQYF.